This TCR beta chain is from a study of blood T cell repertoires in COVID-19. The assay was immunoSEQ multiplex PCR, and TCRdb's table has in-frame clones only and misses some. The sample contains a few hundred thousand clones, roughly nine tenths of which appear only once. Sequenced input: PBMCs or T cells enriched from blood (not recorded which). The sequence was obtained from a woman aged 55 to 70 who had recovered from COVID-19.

The CDR3 DNA reads as TGCGCCAGCCTCGGCGGGCGGGGGGGCCAAGATACGCAGTATTTT. Translating it yields CASLGGRGGQDTQYF. The chain combines TRBV5-1 with TRBJ2-3; the match to TRBD2 covers 9 bases. From germline, CDR1 is SGHRS and CDR2 YFSETQ. This CDR3 is built from 15 residues. The V segment lost 7 bases and the J segment 5 bases; nucleotides outside the gene matches: 11.